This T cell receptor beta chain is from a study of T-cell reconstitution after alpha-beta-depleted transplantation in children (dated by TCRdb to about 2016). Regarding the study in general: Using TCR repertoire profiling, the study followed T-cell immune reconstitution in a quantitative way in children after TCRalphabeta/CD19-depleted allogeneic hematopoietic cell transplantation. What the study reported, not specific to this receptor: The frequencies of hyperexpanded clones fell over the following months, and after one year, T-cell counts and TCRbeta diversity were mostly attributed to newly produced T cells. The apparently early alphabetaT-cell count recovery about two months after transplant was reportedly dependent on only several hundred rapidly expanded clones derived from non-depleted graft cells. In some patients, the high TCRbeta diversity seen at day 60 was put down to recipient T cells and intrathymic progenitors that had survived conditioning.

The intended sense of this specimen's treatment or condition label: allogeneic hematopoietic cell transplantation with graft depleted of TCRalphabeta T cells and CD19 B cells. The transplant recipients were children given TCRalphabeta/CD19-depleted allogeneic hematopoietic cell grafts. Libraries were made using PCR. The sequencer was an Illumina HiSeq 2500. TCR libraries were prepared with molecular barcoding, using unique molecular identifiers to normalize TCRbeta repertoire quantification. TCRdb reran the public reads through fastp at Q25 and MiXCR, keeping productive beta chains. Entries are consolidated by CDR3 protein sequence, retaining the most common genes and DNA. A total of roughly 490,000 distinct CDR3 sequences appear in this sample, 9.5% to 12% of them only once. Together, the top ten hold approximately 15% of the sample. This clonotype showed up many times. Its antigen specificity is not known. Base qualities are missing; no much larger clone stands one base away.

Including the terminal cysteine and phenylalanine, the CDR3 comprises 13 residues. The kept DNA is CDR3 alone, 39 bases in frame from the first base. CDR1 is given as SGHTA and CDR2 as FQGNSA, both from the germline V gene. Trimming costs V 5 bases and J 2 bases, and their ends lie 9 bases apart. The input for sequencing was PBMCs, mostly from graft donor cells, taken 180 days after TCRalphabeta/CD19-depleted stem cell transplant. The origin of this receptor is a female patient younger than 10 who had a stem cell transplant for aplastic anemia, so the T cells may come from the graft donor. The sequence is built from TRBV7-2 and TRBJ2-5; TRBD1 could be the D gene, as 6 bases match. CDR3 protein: CASSRGQQETQYF. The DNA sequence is TGTGCCAGCAGCCGAGGACAGCAAGAGACCCAGTACTTC.